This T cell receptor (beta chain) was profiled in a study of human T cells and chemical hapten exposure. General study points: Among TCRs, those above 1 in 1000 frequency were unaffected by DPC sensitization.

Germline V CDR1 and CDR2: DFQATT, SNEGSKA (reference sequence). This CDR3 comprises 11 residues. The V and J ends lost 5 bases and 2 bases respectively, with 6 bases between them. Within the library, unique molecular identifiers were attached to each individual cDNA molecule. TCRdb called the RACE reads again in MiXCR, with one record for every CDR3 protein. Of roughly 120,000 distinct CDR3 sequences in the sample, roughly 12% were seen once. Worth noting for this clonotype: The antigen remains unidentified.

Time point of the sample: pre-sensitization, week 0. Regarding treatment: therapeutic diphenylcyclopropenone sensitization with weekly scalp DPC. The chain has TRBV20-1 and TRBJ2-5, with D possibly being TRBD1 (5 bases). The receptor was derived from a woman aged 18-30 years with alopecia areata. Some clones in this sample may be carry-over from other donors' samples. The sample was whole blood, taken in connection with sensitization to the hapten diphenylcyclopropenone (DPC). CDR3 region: CSAGAQETQYF. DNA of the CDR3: TGCAGTGCTGGGGCGCAAGAGACCCAGTACTTC.